This T cell receptor (beta chain) came from a study of shared T cell receptors in the human thymus. Trimming left V 2 bases short and J 2 bases short, with 8 bases between. The germline V gene has CDR1 SNHLY and CDR2 FYNNEI. The CDR3 runs 14 residues. The repertoire was sequenced with immunoSEQ multiplex PCR; TCRdb's copy has only in-frame clones and lacks some. Among 630,000 or so clones listed, approximately 87% were seen once. The data also belong to a second study, concerning human thymus T cells. From that study: Donation came from healthy Finnish infants having corrective surgery for congenital heart defects. Thymus tissue was removed during corrective cardiac surgery. Both thymic and peripheral blood repertoires showed apparently biased V and J usage. Related studies noted strongly shared thymic repertoires across unrelated people.

This TCR was sampled from a boy under three years old with a congenital heart defect. Source material: thymocytes. The chain recombines TRBV2 with TRBJ2-3; D is unresolved. The CDR3 loop is CASSESTSTDTQYF. Here the CDR3 DNA reads TGTGCCAGCAGTGAAAGTACTTCCACAGATACGCAGTATTTT. Together with reference TRBV2 and TRBJ2-3, the CDR3 gives the full variable domain: EPEVTQTPSHQVTQMGQEVILRCVPISNHLYFYWYRQILGQKVEFLVSFYNNEISEKSEIFDDQFSVERPDGSNFTLKIRSTKLEDSAMYFCASSESTSTDTQYFGPGTRLTVL.